This TCR beta chain appears in the sequencing data of a study of human T cells and chemical hapten exposure. Study-level information: Epicutaneous patch tests delivered 0.01% DPC to the upper back, with evaluation at 6 days.

TCRdb used MiXCR to reprocess the RACE reads, holding one entry per CDR3 protein. The sample has 95,000 to 150,000 distinct CDR3 sequences, roughly an eighth seen once. As for this clonotype: Its specificity is not known.

Trimming cost V 1 base and J 6 bases, with 12 bases left between them. The CDR3 has 14 residues. Per germline, CDR1 MGHRA and CDR2 YSYEKL. Study results and limitations: Positive correlation was observed between PT1 expanded TCR counts and patch test score. The study found that DPC sensitization did not change TCRs above 1 in 1000 frequency.

The time point is: patch test 1, 2 weeks after DPC sensitization. Treatment of the sample: therapeutic diphenylcyclopropenone sensitization with weekly scalp DPC. Blood collection took place prior to placing each patch test. The receptor was derived from a man between 18 and 35 years old with alopecia areata. Some clones in this sample may be carry-over from other donors' samples. Sequencing was performed on whole blood, taken in connection with sensitization to the hapten diphenylcyclopropenone (DPC). V is TRBV4-1 and J is TRBJ1-2; D not resolved. The CDR3 sequence is CASSQALGFHGYTF. CDR3 nucleotide sequence: TGCGCCAGCAGCCAAGCCCTCGGCTTCCATGGCTACACCTTC.